This passage covers 7 T cell receptor beta chains from one sample sequenced in a study of immune heterogeneity within non-small cell lung tumors. It was a multiplex PCR that amplified TCR beta CDR3, with 32 V and 13 J primers. Via MiXCR, TCRdb re-called the multiplex PCR reads, giving one row per CDR3 protein. Seen here are about 5,000 distinct CDR3 sequences, around a fifth observed once, and the top ten hold roughly a sixth. The authors used about 600 ng of bulk tumor genomic DNA per sample as template. During surgery, each primary tumor gave multiple biopsies spaced as far apart as possible. Each patient presented with untreated, newly diagnosed non-small cell lung cancer and received curative surgery. Material for sequencing was lung tumor tissue. These receptor sequences come from a man in his 60s with non-small cell lung cancer.

This clonotype was seen repeatedly, ten times or more. The genes are TRBV6-1 and TRBJ2-1; TRBD2 agrees at 10 bases. CDR3 length equals 17 residues. V lost 5 bases and J lost 3; bases outside the gene matches: 10. Germline CDR1 is MNHNS and CDR2 is SASEGT. CDR3 loop: CASSSTSGPPLYNEQFF. The CDR3, as DNA: TGTGCCAGCAGTTCGACTAGCGGGCCACCCCTCTACAATGAGCAGTTCTTC.

At least ten counts were recorded for this clonotype. This chain joins TRBV25-1 and TRBJ2-3; TRBD1 agrees at 10 bases. CDR1 and CDR2 (germline): MGHDK, SYGVNS. The CDR3 covers 15 residues. With V trimmed by 5 bases and J by 2 bases, 4 bases remained unmatched. The CDR3 DNA reads TGTGCCAGCAGTACCGGGACAGGGGACACAGATACGCAGTATTTT. Protein product: CASSTGTGDTDTQYF.

This clonotype rates as medium-sized. The chain uses TRBV18 and TRBJ2-7; D gene ambiguous. The V and J ends lost 5 bases and 1 base respectively, with 6 bases between them. This CDR3 has 12 residues. Looked up from germline, CDR1 is KGHSH and CDR2 is LQKENI. CDR3 residues: CASSSSSYEQYF. In DNA form, the CDR3 reads TGTGCCAGCTCATCCTCTTCCTACGAGCAGTACTTC.

In its sample, this clonotype was seen many times. The CDR3 DNA sequence: TGCGCCAGCAGCTTGGTTGCGGGAGTTAGCACCGGGGAGCTGTTTTTT. It translates to CASSLVAGVSTGELFF. The V gene is TRBV5-1, the J gene TRBJ2-2; 7 bases match TRBD2. J lost 4 bases, V lost 0 bases, and 6 bases had no gene match. The CDR3 runs to 16 residues. CDR1 and CDR2 from the germline V gene are SGHRS and YFSETQ.

This clonotype was detected only once. This may stem from a read error, because a much larger clone lies one nucleotide away. This chain uses TRBV9 with TRBJ2-1; 9 bases match TRBD1. Germline assignment: CDR1 SGDLS and CDR2 YYNGEE. The CDR3 runs 16 residues. The DNA of the CDR3 is TGTGCCAGCAGCGTACAAACAGGGGGCCCTCGGAATGATCAGTTCTTC. Protein sequence: CASSVQTGGPRNDQFF.

This clonotype ranks as medium-sized (0.01 to 0.1%). The chain employs TRBV30 and TRBJ2-3; perhaps TRBD2 as D (5 bases). The V gene lost 0 bases and the J gene lost 4 bases, with 8 bases spanning the gap. The CDR3 extends over 13 amino acids. The V gene's germline CDR1 is GTSNPN and CDR2 SVGIG (reference sequence). In DNA form, the CDR3 reads TGTGCCTGGAGTGTATGGGGAGCAGATACGCAGTATTTT. Translating it yields CAWSVWGADTQYF.

In this sample, this clonotype turned up many times. This chain joins TRBV2 and TRBJ2-5; 8 bases are shared with TRBD2. CDR1 and CDR2 from the germline V gene are SNHLY and FYNNEI. With V trimmed by 6 bases and J by 3 bases, 3 bases remained unmatched. This CDR3 is 13 amino acids long. CDR3 loop: CASRDSGEETQYF. The CDR3 DNA sequence: TGTGCCAGCAGAGATAGCGGGGAAGAGACCCAGTACTTC.